Shown below are 26 T cell receptor beta chains from a single sample sequenced in a study of T cells after yellow fever vaccination. TCRdb ran MiXCR on the 5' RACE reads and lists one entry per CDR3 protein. The repertoire has 300,000 or so distinct CDR3 sequences, under 5% of them found once; the top ten carry around 24%. The input for sequencing was PBMCs, taken 5 days after the yellow fever booster vaccination. The receptor set was obtained from a man in his late teens or twenties who received the YFV17D yellow fever vaccine.

The genes are TRBV20-1 and TRBJ1-2, with TRBD1 as a possible D gene (5 bases). CDR3 length: 14 residues. Germline-derived CDR1 and CDR2 are DFQATT and SNEGSKA (reference sequence). Trimming took off 1 base at V and 2 bases at J, with 11 bases between the two ends. The CDR3 is CSARGPGQNYGYTF. The CDR3 nucleotides are TGCAGTGCTAGAGGGCCAGGGCAAAACTATGGCTACACCTTC.

This clonotype was seen many times. The rearrangement links TRBV9 to TRBJ2-7, with 10 bases lining up with TRBD1. The V gene's germline CDR1 is SGDLS and CDR2 YYNGEE. The trim removed 4 bases at V and 2 bases at J, leaving 3 bases unmatched. This CDR3 is 14 amino acids long. CDR3 residues: CASSRGTGAYEQYF. CDR3 bases: TGTGCCAGCAGCAGAGGGACAGGGGCCTACGAGCAGTACTTC.

This clonotype was seen many times. The chain links TRBV5-5 to TRBJ2-3, with 7 positions matching TRBD1. Germline V CDR1 and CDR2: SGHKS, YYEKEE (reference sequence). The CDR3 runs to 13 residues. V gave up 4 bases and J gave up 6 bases; unmatched junction bases: 5. CDR3 bases: TGTGCCAGCAGCCGACAGGGTACGGATACGCAGTATTTT. Translating it yields CASSRQGTDTQYF.

This clonotype has only a few counts. The V call is TRBV3-1, the J call TRBJ1-5; D is unclear. The CDR3 covers 12 residues. The germline V and J ends were trimmed by 1 base and 6 bases, with 4 bases remaining between them. CDR1 and CDR2 from the germline V gene are LGHDT and YNNKEL (reference sequence). CDR3 bases: TGTGCCAGCAGCCAAGCAGGTCAGCCCCAGCATTTT. Its translation: CASSQAGQPQHF. Together with reference TRBV3-1 and TRBJ1-5, the CDR3 gives the full variable domain: DTAVSQTPKYLVTQMGNDKSIKCEQNLGHDTMYWYKQDSKKFLKIMFSYNNKELIINETVPNRFSPKSPDKAHLNLHINSLELGDSAVYFCASSQAGQPQHFGDGTRLSIL.

In its sample, this clonotype was seen a few times. The genes are TRBV7-9 and TRBJ2-1, with D perhaps matching TRBD1 (6 bases). This CDR3 region has 13 residues. Germline V CDR1 and CDR2: SEHNR, FQNEAQ (reference sequence). V lost 4 bases, J lost 6 bases, and 10 bases lay in between. The CDR3 region is CASSWGHPNEQFF. The DNA of the CDR3 is TGTGCCAGCAGCTGGGGACACCCCAATGAGCAGTTCTTC.

The gene calls are TRBV7-2 and TRBJ1-2; D call uncertain. Germline V CDR1 and CDR2: SGHTA, FQGNSA. This CDR3 region has 14 residues. The V and J ends lost 2 bases and 2 bases respectively, with 9 bases between them. CDR3 sequence reads: CASSLRFINYGYTF. The CDR3 coding sequence is TGTGCCAGCAGCTTAAGATTCATAAACTATGGCTACACCTTC.

CDR3 region: CASIELGSTEAFF. DNA of the CDR3: TGTGCCAGCATTGAGTTGGGTAGCACTGAAGCTTTCTTT. The chain recombines TRBV6-2 or TRBV6-3 with TRBJ1-1; D is ambiguous. The CDR3 consists of 13 residues. V lost 7 bases and J lost 4, with 13 bases in between. CDR1 is MNHEY, CDR2 SVGEGT, per germline.

This clonotype occurred a few times. The chain joins TRBV7-8 to TRBJ1-2; D is undetermined. CDR3 length equals 14 residues. Germline assignment: CDR1 SGHVS and CDR2 FQNEAQ. V dropped 4 bases and J dropped 2 bases, with 11 bases sitting between them. CDR3 DNA: TGTGCCAGCAGCTCCGGGTGGGGAAACTATGGCTACACCTTC. This sequence encodes CASSSGWGNYGYTF.

This chain links TRBV20-1 with TRBJ1-1; possibly TRBD1 for D (5 bases). The CDR3 is made up of 10 amino acids. V was trimmed by 8 bases and J by 11 bases, leaving 15 bases between them. Germline-derived CDR1 and CDR2 are DFQATT and SNEGSKA (reference sequence). The CDR3 coding sequence is TGCAGTAGTGGGCAGGGAATTGCTTTCTTT. It yields the protein CSSGQGIAFF.

In its sample, this clonotype was seen many times. The chain couples TRBV7-9 to TRBJ1-4; D gene unclear. CDR1 SEHNR and CDR2 FQNEAQ come from the germline V gene (reference sequence). This CDR3 is 15 amino acids long. V lost 5 bases, J lost 4 bases, and 14 bases lay in between. In DNA form, the CDR3 reads TGTGCCAGCAGCCTCCGGACTGGGGTTAATGAAAAACTGTTTTTT. Translation gives CASSLRTGVNEKLFF. The complete variable domain, with remaining parts taken from reference TRBV7-9 and TRBJ1-4, reads DTGVSQNPRHKITKRGQNVTFRCDPISEHNRLYWYRQTLGQGPEFLTYFQNEAQLEKSRLLSDRFSAERPKGSFSTLEIQRTEQGDSAMYLCASSLRTGVNEKLFFGSGTQLSVL.

There are a few counts of this clonotype. This chain links TRBV6-2 or TRBV6-3 with TRBJ2-2; possible D gene TRBD1, 6 bases. The germline V gene has CDR1 MNHEY and CDR2 SVGEGT. The ends were cut back, 6 bases at V and 4 bases at J, with 12 bases in the middle. CDR3 length: 14 residues. CDR3: CASRHTGTTGELFF. CDR3 in DNA: TGTGCCAGCAGACACACAGGGACCACCGGGGAGCTGTTTTTT.

The sample holds many counts of this clonotype. The chain couples TRBV27 to TRBJ1-2; no reliable D call. The CDR3 is made up of 13 amino acids. Germline-derived CDR1 and CDR2 are MNHEY and SMNVEV (reference sequence). Between the trimmed V and J ends, which lost 8 bases and 5 bases, there was a span of 15 bases. CDR3 protein: CASRPEFGYGYTF. The DNA of the CDR3 is TGTGCCAGCCGGCCAGAGTTTGGTTATGGCTACACCTTC.

This clonotype has only a few counts. V is TRBV12-3 or TRBV12-4 and J is TRBJ2-6; 9 nucleotides match TRBD1. There are 22 residues in the CDR3. The V gene end was trimmed by 5 bases and the J gene end by 3 bases; junction bases not matched to a gene: 23. The CDR3 sequence is CASSPPPGQGVGAYDGANVLTF. The CDR3 nucleotides are TGTGCCAGCAGTCCCCCCCCGGGACAGGGCGTTGGGGCATATGATGGGGCCAACGTCCTGACTTTC.

The chain joins TRBV7-2 to TRBJ2-1, with no clear D. Germline CDR1 reads SGHTA; CDR2 reads FQGNSA. The V end lost 5 bases, the J end lost 7 bases, and 18 bases lay between the germline ends. This CDR3 has 15 residues. The CDR3: CASSLTTAIRNEQFF. The DNA for the CDR3 is TGTGCCAGCAGCCTTACAACCGCAATTAGAAATGAGCAGTTCTTC.

This clonotype occurred a few times. The chain joins TRBV25-1 to TRBJ2-1; maybe TRBD1 (7 bases). Between the trimmed V and J ends, which lost 10 bases and 4 bases, there was a span of 20 bases. The germline V gene encodes CDR1 MGHDK and CDR2 SYGVNS. The CDR3 extends over 15 amino acids. CDR3 sequence (DNA): TGTGCCACCCAATGGGCAGGGGGGACTTACAATGAGCAGTTCTTC. It yields the protein CATQWAGGTYNEQFF.

The sample holds a few counts of this clonotype. At one end the junction does not follow the germline gene, possibly because of a read error. The chain recombines TRBV20-1 with TRBJ2-7; 8 bases fit TRBD1. Looked up from germline, CDR1 is DFQATT and CDR2 is SNEGSKA (reference sequence). The CDR3 covers 14 residues. Written as DNA, the CDR3 is TGCAGTGCTAGATTTGCAGGGGGCTCCTCCGAGCAGTACTTC. Its protein product is CSARFAGGSSEQYF.

This clonotype has a handful of counts. The chain employs TRBV18 and TRBJ1-2, with D possibly matching TRBD1 (5 bases). Trimming left V 3 bases short and J 3 bases short, with 17 bases between. Germline CDR1 KGHSH, CDR2 LQKENI. CDR3 length equals 16 residues. For the CDR3, the DNA is TGTGCCAGCTCACCTAGTGGAAAGGGGTCGGACTATGGCTACACCTTC. This encodes CASSPSGKGSDYGYTF. The variable domain in full, completed from reference TRBV18 and TRBJ1-2, reads NAGVMQNPRHLVRRRGQEARLRCSPMKGHSHVYWYRQLPEEGLKFMVYLQKENIIDESGMPKERFSAEFPKEGPSILRIQQVVRGDSAAYFCASSPSGKGSDYGYTFGSGTRLTVV.

This clonotype was found a few times. The rearrangement links TRBV21-1 to TRBJ1-5. TRBV21-1 is a listed pseudogene. The CDR3 length is 12 residues. The CDR3 loop reads CASSAAAQPQHF. CDR3 in DNA: TGTGCCAGCAGCGCGGCTGCCCAGCCCCAGCATTTT.

This clonotype has ten or more counts. V is TRBV20-1 and J is TRBJ2-3; 12 bases are a match to TRBD2. V lost 6 bases and J lost 4; bases outside the gene matches: 14. The germline gives CDR1 DFQATT, CDR2 SNEGSKA (reference sequence). This CDR3 is built from 17 residues. This CDR3 is CSAEVPLAGGPADTQYF. The CDR3 coding sequence is TGCAGTGCCGAAGTACCCCTAGCGGGGGGGCCCGCAGATACGCAGTATTTT.

V is TRBV10-3 and J is TRBJ2-1; D remains ambiguous. V was clipped by 8 bases and J by 3 bases, with 8 bases between them. Germline values: CDR1 ENHRY, CDR2 SYGVKD. This CDR3 has 12 residues. CDR3 residues: CAIGNSYNEQFF. The CDR3 DNA is TGTGCCATCGGAAACAGCTACAATGAGCAGTTCTTC.

V gene TRBV10-3 combines with J gene TRBJ2-5, with D perhaps TRBD1 or TRBD2 (5 bases each). V lost 0 bases to trimming and J lost 6 bases, with 14 bases between them. CDR1 is ENHRY and CDR2 is SYGVKD in the germline V gene. The CDR3 runs to 15 residues. CDR3 sequence reads: CAISESMGPMKTQYF. CDR3 DNA sequence: TGTGCCATCAGTGAGTCCATGGGACCAATGAAGACCCAGTACTTC.

V and J are TRBV7-9 and TRBJ2-1, with 8 bases identical to TRBD1. Losses at the gene ends were 4 bases for V and 6 bases for J; bases not matched to a gene: 8. Germline V gene sequence: CDR1 SEHNR, CDR2 FQNEAQ (reference sequence). The CDR3 has 15 amino acids. The CDR3 loop is CASSSTTGDANEQFF. The CDR3 DNA reads TGTGCCAGCAGCTCGACGACAGGGGATGCCAATGAGCAGTTCTTC.

This clonotype has a count of ten or more. CDR3 coding DNA: TGTGCCAGCAGTGAGGGACTAGCGGAAGAGACCCAGTACTTC. This gives the protein CASSEGLAEETQYF. This chain joins TRBV12-3 or TRBV12-4 and TRBJ2-5, with 11 bases aligning to TRBD2. The CDR3 covers 14 residues. V trimming: 5 bases; J trimming: 3 bases; junction bases outside the gene matches: 2.

Ten or more counts support this clonotype. V is TRBV20-1 and J is TRBJ1-3, with a weak D call TRBD1 (6 bases). The CDR3 covers 15 residues. Germline V CDR1 and CDR2: DFQATT, SNEGSKA (reference sequence). V gave up 0 bases and J gave up 3 bases, with 12 bases separating them. The CDR3 loop reads CSARDLGGLGNTIYF. CDR3 DNA: TGCAGTGCTAGAGATCTGGGGGGCCTTGGAAACACCATATATTTT.

V is TRBV9 and J is TRBJ2-2, with D uncertain. V was trimmed by 1 base and J by 6 bases, leaving 16 bases between them. Germline V gene lookup returns CDR1 SGDLS and CDR2 YYNGEE. The CDR3 length is 16 residues. CDR3 coding DNA: TGTGCCAGCAGCGTATTACAGCAACACATACCCGGGGAGCTGTTTTTT. It translates to CASSVLQQHIPGELFF.

The genes are TRBV5-4 and TRBJ2-1, with 12 nucleotides matching TRBD2. In germline, CDR1 is SGHNT, CDR2 YYREEE (reference sequence). The CDR3 length is 16 residues. Losses at the gene ends were 4 bases for V and 2 bases for J; bases not matched to a gene: 4. The chain's CDR3 is CASSRPSGGAYNEQFF. The CDR3 DNA reads TGTGCCAGCAGCCGACCTAGCGGGGGGGCCTACAATGAGCAGTTCTTC.